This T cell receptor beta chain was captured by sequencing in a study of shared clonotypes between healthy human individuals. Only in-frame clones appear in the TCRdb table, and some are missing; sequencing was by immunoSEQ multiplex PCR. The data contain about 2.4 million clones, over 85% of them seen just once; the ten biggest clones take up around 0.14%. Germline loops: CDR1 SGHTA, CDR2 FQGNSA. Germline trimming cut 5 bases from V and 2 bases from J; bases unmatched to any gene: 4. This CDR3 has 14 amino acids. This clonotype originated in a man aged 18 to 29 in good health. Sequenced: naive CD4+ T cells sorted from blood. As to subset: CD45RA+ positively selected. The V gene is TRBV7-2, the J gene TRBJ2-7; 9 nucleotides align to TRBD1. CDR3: CASSPTGGAYEQYF. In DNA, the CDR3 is TGTGCCAGCAGCCCGACAGGGGGAGCCTACGAGCAGTACTTC.